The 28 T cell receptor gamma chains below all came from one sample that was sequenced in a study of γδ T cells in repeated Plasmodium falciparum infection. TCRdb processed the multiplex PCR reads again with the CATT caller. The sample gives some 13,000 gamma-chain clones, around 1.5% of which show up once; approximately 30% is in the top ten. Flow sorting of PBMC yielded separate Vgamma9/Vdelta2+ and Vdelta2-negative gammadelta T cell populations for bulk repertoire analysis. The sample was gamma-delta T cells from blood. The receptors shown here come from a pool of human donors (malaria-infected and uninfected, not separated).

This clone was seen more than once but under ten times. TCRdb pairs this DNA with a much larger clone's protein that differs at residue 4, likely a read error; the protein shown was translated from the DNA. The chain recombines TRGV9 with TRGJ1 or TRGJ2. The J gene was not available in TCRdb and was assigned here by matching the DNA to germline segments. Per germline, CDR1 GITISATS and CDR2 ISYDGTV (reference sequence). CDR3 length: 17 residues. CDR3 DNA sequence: TGTGCCTTGGGGGAGGTGCTTGGGATAGGAAATTATTATAAGAAACTCTTT. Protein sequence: CALGEVLGIGNYYKKLF.

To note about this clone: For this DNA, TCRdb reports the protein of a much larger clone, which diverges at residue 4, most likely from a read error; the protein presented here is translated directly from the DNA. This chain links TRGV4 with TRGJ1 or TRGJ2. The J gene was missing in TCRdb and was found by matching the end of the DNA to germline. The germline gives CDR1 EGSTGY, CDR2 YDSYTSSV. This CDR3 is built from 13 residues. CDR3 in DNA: TGTGCCACCTGTGATGGGCCAAGGTATAAGAAACTCTTT. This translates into CATCDGPRYKKLF.

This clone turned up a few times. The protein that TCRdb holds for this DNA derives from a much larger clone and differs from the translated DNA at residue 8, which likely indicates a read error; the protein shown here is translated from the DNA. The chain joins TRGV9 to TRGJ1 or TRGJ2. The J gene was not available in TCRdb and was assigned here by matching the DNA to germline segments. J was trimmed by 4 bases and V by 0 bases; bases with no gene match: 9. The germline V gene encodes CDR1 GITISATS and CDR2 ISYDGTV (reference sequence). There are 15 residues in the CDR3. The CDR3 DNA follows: TGTGCCTTGTGGGAGGTGCCTATCCGATATTATAAGAAACTCTTT. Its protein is CALWEVPIRYYKKLF.

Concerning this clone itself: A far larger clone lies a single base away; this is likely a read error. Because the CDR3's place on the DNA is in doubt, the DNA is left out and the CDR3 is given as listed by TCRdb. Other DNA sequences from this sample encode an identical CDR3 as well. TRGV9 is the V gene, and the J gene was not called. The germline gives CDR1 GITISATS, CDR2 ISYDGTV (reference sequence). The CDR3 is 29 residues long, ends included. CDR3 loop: CALWEVRRNSLAVEQHLLSQVSIGRIQHF.

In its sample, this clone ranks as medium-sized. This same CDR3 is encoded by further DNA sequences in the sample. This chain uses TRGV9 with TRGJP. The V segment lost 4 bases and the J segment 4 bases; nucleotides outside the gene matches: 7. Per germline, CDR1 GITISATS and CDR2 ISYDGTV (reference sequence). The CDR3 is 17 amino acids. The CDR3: CALWDPAQELGKKIKVF. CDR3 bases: TGTGCCTTGTGGGACCCCGCCCAAGAGTTGGGCAAAAAAATCAAGGTATTT.

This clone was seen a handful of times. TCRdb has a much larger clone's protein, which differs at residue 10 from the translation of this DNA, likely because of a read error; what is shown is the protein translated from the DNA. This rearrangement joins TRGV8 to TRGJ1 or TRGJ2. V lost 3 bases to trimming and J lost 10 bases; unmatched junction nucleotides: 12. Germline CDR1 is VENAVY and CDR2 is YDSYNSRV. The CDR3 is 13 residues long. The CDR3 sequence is CATWDYLGRKKLF. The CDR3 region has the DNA TGTGCCACCTGGGATTATTTAGGGAGGAAGAAACTCTTT.

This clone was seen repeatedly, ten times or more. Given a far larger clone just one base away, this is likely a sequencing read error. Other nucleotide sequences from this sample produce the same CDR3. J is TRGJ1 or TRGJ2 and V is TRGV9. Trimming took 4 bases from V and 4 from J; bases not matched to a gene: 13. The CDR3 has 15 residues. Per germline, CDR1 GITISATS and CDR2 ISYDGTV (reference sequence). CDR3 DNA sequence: TGTGCCTTGTGGGAACGGCGGAAGGTATATTATAAGAAACTCTTT. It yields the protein CALWERRKVYYKKLF.

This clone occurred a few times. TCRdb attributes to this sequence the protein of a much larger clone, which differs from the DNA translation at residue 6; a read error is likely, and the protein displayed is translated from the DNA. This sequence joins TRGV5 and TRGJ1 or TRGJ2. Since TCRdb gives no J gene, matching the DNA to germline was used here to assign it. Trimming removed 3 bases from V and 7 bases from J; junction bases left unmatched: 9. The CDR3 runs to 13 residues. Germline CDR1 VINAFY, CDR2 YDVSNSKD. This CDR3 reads CATWDGPAYKKLF. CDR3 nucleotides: TGTGCCACCTGGGACGGGCCAGCGTATAAGAAACTCTTT.

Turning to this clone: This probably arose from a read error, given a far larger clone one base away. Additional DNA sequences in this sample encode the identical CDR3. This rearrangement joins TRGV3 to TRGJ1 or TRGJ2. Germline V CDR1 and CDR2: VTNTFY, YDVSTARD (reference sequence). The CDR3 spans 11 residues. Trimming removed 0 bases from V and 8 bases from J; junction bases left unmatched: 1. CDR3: CATWDRHKKLF. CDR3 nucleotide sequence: TGTGCCACCTGGGACAGGCATAAGAAACTCTTT.

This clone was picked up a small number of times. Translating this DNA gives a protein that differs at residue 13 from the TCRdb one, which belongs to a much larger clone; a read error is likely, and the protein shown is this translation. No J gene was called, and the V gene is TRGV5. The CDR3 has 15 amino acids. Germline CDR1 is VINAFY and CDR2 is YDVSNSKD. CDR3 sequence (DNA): TGTGCCACCTGGGACAGGAAATCGAATTATTATAAGAGACTCTTT. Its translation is CATWDRKSNYYKRLF.

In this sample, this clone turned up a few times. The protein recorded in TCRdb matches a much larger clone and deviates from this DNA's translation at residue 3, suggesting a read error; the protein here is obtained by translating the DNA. The CDR3 loop reads CASDGYYKKLF. The CDR3, as DNA: TGTGCCTCGGACGGATATTATAAGAAACTCTTT. The J gene is TRGJ1 or TRGJ2, the V gene TRGV9. TCRdb carries no J gene annotation; the J gene was assigned here by matching the DNA with germline. The CDR3 runs 11 residues. Germline V gives CDR1 GITISATS, CDR2 ISYDGTV (reference sequence). V lost 11 bases and J lost 4; bases outside the gene matches: 8.

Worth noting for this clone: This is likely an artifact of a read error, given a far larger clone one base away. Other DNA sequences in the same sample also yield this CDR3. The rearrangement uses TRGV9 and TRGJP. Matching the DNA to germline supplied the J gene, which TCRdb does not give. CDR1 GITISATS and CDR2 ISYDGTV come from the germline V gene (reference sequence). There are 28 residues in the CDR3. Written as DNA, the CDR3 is TGTGCCCTGTGGGAGGTGTTCCGAACCCAAAGTTCAGGCCCTTTACGCCTTCAACAAGAGTTGGGCAAAAAAATCAAGGTATTT. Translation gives CALWEVFRTQSSGPLRLQQELGKKIKVF.

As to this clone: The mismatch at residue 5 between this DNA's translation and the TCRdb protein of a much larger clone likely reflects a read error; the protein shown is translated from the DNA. CDR3 sequence: CATWNYLGREKLF. The CDR3 DNA follows: TGTGCCACCTGGAATTATTTAGGGAGGGAGAAACTCTTT. V gene TRGV4 combines with J gene TRGJ1 or TRGJ2. Here the J gene came from matching the DNA to germline, since TCRdb omits it. The CDR3 runs to 13 residues. Looked up from germline, CDR1 is EGSTGY and CDR2 is YDSYTSSV. The V and J ends lost 6 bases and 11 bases, in that order; junction bases with no gene match: 16.

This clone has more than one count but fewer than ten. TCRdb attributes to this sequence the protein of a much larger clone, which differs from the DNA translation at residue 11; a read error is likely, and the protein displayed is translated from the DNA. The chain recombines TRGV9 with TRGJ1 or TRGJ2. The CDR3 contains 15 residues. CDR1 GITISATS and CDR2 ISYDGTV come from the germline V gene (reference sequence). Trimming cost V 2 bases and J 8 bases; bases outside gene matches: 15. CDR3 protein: CALWEANGGYHKKLF. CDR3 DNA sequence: TGTGCCTTGTGGGAGGCTAACGGGGGGTATCATAAGAAACTCTTT.

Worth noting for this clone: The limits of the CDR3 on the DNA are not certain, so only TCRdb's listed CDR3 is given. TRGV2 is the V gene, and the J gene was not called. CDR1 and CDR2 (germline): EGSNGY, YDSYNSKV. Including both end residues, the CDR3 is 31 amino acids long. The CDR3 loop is CATWDDRYYKKLLAVEQHLLSQVSIGRIQHF.

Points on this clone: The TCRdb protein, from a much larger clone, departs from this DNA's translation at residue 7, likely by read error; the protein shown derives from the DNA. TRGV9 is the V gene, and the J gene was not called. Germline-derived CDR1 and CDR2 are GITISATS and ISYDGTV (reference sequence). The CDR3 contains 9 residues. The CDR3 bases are TGTGCCTTGTTGTTGATGGAACTCTTT. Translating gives CALLLMELF.

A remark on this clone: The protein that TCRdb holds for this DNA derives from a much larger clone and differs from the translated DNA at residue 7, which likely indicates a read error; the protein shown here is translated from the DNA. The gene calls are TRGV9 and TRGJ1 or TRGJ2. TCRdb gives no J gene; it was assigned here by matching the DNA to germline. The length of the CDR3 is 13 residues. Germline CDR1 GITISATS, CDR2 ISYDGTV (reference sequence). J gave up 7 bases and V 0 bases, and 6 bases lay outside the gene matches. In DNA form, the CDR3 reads TGTGCCTTGTGGGAGGTGTACCGGTATAAGAAACTCTTT. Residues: CALWEVYRYKKLF.

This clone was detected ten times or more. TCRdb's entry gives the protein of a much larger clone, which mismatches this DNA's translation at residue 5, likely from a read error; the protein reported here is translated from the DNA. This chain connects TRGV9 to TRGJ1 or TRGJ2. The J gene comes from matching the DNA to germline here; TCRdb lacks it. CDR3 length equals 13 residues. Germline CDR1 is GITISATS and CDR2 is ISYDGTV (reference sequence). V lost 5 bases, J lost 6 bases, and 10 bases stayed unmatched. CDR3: CALWARPFYKKLF. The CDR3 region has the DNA TGTGCCTTGTGGGCGCGGCCTTTTTATAAGAAACTCTTT.

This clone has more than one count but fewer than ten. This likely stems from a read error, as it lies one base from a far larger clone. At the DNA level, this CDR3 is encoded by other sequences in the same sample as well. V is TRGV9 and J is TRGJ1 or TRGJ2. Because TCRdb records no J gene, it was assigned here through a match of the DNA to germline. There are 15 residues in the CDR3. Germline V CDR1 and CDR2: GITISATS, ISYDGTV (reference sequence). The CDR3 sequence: CALWEVGLLDYKKLF. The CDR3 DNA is TGTGCCTTATGGGAGGTAGGATTATTGGATTATAAGAAACTCTTT.

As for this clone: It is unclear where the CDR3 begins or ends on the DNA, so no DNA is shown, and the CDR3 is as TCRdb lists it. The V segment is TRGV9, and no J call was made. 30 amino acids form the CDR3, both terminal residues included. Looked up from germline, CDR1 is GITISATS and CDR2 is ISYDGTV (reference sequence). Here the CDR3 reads CALRGGVIRNSLAVEQHLLSQVSIGRIQHF.

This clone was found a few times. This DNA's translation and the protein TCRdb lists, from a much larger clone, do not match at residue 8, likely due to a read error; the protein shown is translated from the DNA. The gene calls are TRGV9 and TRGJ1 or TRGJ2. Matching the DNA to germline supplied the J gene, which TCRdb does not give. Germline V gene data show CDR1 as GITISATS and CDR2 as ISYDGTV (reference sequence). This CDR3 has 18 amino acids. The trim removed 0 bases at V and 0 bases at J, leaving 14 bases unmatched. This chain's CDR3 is CALWEVRCGCPNYYKKLF. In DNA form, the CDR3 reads TGTGCCTTGTGGGAGGTGCGGTGTGGATGCCCGAATTATTATAAGAAACTCTTT.

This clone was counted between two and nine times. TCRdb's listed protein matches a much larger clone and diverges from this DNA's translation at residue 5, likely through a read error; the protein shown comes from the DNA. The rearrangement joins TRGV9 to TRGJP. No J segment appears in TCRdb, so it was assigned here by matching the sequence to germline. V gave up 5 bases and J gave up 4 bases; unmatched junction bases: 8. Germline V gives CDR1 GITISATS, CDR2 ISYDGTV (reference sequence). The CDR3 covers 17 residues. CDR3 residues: CALWGLHQELGKKIKVF. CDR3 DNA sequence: TGTGCCTTGTGGGGGCTACATCAAGAGTTGGGCAAAAAAATCAAGGTATTT.

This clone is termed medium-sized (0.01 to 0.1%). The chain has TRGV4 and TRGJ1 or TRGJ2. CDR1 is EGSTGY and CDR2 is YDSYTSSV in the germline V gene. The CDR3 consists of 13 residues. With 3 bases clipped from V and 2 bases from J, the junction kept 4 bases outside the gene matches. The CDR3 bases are TGTGCCACCTGGGATAGAGATTATTATAAGAAACTCTTT. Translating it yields CATWDRDYYKKLF.

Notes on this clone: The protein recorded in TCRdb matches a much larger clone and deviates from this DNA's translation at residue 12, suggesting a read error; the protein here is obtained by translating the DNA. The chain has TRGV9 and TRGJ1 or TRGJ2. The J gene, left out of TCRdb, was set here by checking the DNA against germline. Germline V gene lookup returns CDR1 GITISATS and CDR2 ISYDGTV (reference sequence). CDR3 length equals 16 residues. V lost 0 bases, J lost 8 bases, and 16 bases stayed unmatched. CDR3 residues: CALWEVRVGFYHKKLF. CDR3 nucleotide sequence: TGTGCCTTGTGGGAGGTGCGTGTGGGGTTCTATCATAAGAAACTCTTT.

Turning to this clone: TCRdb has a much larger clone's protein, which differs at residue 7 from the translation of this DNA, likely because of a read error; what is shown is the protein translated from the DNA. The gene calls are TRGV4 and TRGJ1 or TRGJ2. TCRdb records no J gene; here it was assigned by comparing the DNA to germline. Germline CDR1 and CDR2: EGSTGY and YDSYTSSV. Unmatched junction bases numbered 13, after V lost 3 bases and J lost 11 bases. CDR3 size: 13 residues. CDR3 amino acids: CATWDYSGREKLF. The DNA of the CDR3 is TGTGCCACCTGGGATTATTCAGGGAGGGAGAAACTCTTT.

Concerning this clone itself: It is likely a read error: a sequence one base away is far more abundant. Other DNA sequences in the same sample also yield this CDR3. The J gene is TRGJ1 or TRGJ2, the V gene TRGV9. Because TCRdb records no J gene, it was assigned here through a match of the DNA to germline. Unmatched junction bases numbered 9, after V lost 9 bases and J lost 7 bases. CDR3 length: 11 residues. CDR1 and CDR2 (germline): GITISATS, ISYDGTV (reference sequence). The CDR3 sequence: CALRGRYKKLF. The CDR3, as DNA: TGTGCCTTGAGAGGGAGGTATAAGAAACTCTTT.

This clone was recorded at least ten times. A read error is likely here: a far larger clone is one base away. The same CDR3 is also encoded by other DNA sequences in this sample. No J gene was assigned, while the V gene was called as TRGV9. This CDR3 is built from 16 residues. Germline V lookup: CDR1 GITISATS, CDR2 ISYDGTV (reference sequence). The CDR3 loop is CALWGSKELGKKIKVF. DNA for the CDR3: TGTGCCTTGTGGGGCAGTAAAGAGTTGGGCAAAAAAATCAAGGTGTTT.

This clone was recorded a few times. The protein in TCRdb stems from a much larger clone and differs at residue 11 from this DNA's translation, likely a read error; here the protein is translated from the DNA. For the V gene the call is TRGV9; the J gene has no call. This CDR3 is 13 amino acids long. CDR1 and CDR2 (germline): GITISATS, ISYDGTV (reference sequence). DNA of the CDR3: TGTGCCTTGTGGGAAAAAAATTATTATAAGGAACTCTTT. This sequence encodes CALWEKNYYKELF.